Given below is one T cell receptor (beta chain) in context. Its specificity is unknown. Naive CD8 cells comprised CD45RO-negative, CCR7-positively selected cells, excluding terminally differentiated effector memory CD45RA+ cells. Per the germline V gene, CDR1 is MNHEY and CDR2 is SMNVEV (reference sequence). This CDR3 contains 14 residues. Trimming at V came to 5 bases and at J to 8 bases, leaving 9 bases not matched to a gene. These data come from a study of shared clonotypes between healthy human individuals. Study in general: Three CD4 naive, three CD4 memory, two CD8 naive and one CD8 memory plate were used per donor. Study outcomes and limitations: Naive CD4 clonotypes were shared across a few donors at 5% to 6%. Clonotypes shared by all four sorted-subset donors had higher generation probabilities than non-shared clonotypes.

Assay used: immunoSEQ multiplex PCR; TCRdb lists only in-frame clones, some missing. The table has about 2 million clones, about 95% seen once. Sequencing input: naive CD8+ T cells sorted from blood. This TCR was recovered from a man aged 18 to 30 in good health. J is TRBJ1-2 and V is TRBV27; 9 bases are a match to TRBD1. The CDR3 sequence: CASSPTDRGGGYTF. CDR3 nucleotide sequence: TGTGCCAGCAGTCCTACGGACAGGGGTGGAGGCTACACCTTC.